This is a list of T cell receptor beta chains from one sample in a study of T cells after yellow fever vaccination. Each CDR3 protein is one row after TCRdb ran MiXCR on the 5' RACE reads. Of 350,000 to 550,000 distinct CDR3 sequences in the sample, 15% to 20% were seen once. Sequencing used PBMCs, obtained before the yellow fever booster vaccination. The source of these receptors is a man between 18 and 29 years old who received the YFV17D yellow fever vaccine. The conserved cysteine and the conserved F or W are not part of the CDR3 here. D genes are given only for firm matches. Clone size is given for some rows only: seen once, a few or many times, or a class if the clone is expanded.

ASRQRASSYGYT TRBV7-2 . . TRBJ1-2
SVERGAENYGYT TRBV29-1 . many TRBJ1-2
ASSSDRGGKNIQY TRBV7-9 TRBD1 few TRBJ2-4
ASSPLGGVSKNIQY TRBV6-5 TRBD2 few TRBJ2-4
SRRGSYEQY TRBV20-1 . . TRBJ2-7
ATSRGRDRGHDTQY TRBV15 TRBD1 . TRBJ2-3
ASSLMPADNEKLF TRBV7-3 . few TRBJ1-4
ASRLAGGKF TRBV11-2 TRBD2 . TRBJ2-1
ASRQDTGELF TRBV5-1 . few TRBJ2-2
ASSLELRGYNEQF TRBV5-1 . many TRBJ2-1
ASSLGSDSSSGGVGEKLF TRBV5-1 . . TRBJ1-4
ASSQVPREAEAF TRBV3-1 . . TRBJ1-1
ASSQDRGRADTQY TRBV7-3 TRBD1 many TRBJ2-3
ASSLYWDRDTGELF TRBV5-1 TRBD1 . TRBJ2-2
ASSQDYVGEAF TRBV4-3 . few TRBJ1-1
AWSAKEGQNYGYT TRBV30 . . TRBJ1-2
ASTDYNTGELF TRBV11-3 . . TRBJ2-2
SVERGAGTGELF TRBV29-1 TRBD2 . TRBJ2-2
ASSFWRGQPSSTDTQY TRBV7-9 . few TRBJ2-3
ATSRSGVETQY TRBV15 . few TRBJ2-5
AISGGLSNTEAF TRBV10-3 . . TRBJ1-1
SVQTLRGFYNEQF TRBV29-1 TRBD2 . TRBJ2-1
SVREGTYEQY TRBV29-1 . . TRBJ2-7
ASSRGTSDIDTQY TRBV5-6 TRBD2 few TRBJ2-3
ASSLVQGSKNIQY TRBV7-9 TRBD1 many TRBJ2-4
ATSRDGGGGGELF TRBV15 . . TRBJ2-2
ASSLGRQAGELF TRBV7-9 . few TRBJ2-2
ASSNTGYEQY TRBV6-2/TRBV6-3 . . TRBJ2-7
SVERLADTDTQY TRBV29-1 TRBD2 . TRBJ2-3
ASSFDSNQPQH TRBV12-3/TRBV12-4 . many TRBJ1-5
ARKQQLQETQY TRBV6-4 . . TRBJ2-5
ASSSQTGKPEAF TRBV7-2 TRBD1 . TRBJ1-1
ASSLDARGAGVPGANVLT TRBV5-1 . few TRBJ2-6
ASLGQGRGDTQY TRBV5-6 TRBD1 . TRBJ2-3
SARSGGSGANVLT TRBV20-1 TRBD2 few TRBJ2-6
SVVVVQGRYEQY TRBV29-1 . . TRBJ2-7
ASSMTDNEQF TRBV19 . . TRBJ2-1
ASTPVHRETQY TRBV2 . . TRBJ2-5
ASSPRTGLDTEAF TRBV5-1 TRBD1 . TRBJ1-1
ASSVTGEANEKLF TRBV7-9 TRBD1 . TRBJ1-4
SDTGTSGTDTQY TRBV29-1 TRBD2 . TRBJ2-3
SARGGRQLETQY TRBV20-1 . . TRBJ2-5
SVNRVDTQY TRBV29-1 . many TRBJ2-3
ASSPGARMGNTGELF TRBV7-2 . . TRBJ2-2
ASSPAPGQARVAF TRBV5-1 . few TRBJ1-1
ASSLTSSVTGELF TRBV7-9 . many TRBJ2-2
SADGTGKTEAF TRBV20-1 . few TRBJ1-1
ASTFTGRNDEQF TRBV12-3/TRBV12-4 . few TRBJ2-1
ATSRDHTGGYGYT TRBV15 TRBD1 few TRBJ1-2
ASSEAQPPN TRBV6-1 . few TRBJ1-2
ASRVTGGSYEQY TRBV5-1 TRBD1 few TRBJ2-7
ASSVGGGPSYEQY TRBV6-5 . . TRBJ2-7
SASPAGGPEQF TRBV20-1 TRBD2 . TRBJ2-1